The clone carrying this TCR beta chain was seen only once. The antigen is undetermined. These data are taken from a study of Ad26.COV2.S vaccination and SARS-CoV-2 variants. Treatment here: approximately 18 received Ad26.COV2.S at low or high dose, single or two shots; 5 received placebo; per-sample allocation not given. Sampling happened 63 days after the first vaccine or placebo injection. Donation was by an adult aged 18-55 years who was in Boston. Overall study results and limits: Substantial post-vaccination breadth of spike-specific CD8+ and CD4+ T cell responses was reported. Total responses of T cells may have been underestimated by the analyses of TCR breadth and depth.

Here immunoSEQ multiplex PCR was the method, and the copy in TCRdb shows in-frame clones only, minus some. The sample lists some 340,000 clones, around 84% occurring once. The sequence was collected from a person between 18 and 59 years old who received the Ad26.COV2.S COVID-19 vaccine or a placebo. The specimen comprised peripheral blood, sampled in a trial of Ad26.COV2.S vaccine versus placebo.

The CDR3 DNA reads TGCGCCAGCAGCGCGGGCTGGACAGGGGGCTACGAGCAGTACTTC. It codes for CASSAGWTGGYEQYF. The J gene is TRBJ2-7, the V gene TRBV5-1; 10 bases match TRBD1. CDR3 length: 15 amino acids. Looked up from germline, CDR1 is SGHRS and CDR2 is YFSETQ. J lost 3 bases, V lost 4 bases, and 7 bases had no gene match.